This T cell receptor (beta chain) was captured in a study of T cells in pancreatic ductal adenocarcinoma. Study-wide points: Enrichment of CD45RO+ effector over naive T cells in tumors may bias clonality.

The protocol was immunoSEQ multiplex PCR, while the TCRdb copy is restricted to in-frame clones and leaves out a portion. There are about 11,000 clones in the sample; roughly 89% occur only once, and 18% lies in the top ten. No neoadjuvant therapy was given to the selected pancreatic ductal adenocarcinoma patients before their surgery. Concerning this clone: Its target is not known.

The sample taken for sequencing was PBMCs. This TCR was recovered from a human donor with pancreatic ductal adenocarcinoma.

The CDR3 is CASPPGLAGGGTDTQYF. The DNA for the CDR3 is TGTGCCAGCCCCCCGGGACTAGCGGGAGGGGGCACAGATACGCAGTATTTT. The V call is TRBV28, the J call TRBJ2-3; 16 bases line up with TRBD2. The ends lost 8 bases at V and 1 base at J; junction bases unmatched: 6. CDR1 is MDHEN and CDR2 is SYDVKM in the germline V gene. The CDR3 has 17 residues.